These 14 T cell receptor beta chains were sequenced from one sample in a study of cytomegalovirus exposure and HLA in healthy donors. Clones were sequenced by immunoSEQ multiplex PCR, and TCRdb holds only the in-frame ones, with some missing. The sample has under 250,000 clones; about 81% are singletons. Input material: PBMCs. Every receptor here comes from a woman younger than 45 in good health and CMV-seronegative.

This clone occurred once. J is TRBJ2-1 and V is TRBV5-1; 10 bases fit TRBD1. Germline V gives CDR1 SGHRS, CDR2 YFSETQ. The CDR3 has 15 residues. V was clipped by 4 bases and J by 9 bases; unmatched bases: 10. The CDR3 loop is CASSPGQGGRGEQFF. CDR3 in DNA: TGCGCCAGCAGCCCCGGACAGGGGGGCCGGGGTGAGCAGTTCTTC.

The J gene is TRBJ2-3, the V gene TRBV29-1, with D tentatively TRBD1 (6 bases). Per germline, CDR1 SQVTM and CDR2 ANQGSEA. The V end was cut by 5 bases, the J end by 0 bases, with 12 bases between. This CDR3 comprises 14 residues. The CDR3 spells CSVQRGSSTDTQYF. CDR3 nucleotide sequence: TGCAGCGTTCAGAGGGGGTCTAGCACAGATACGCAGTATTTT.

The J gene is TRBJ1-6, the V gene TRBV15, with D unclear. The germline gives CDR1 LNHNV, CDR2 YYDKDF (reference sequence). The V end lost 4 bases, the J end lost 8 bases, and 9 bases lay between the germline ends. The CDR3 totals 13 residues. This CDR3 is CATSTPQDSPLHF. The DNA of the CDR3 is TGTGCCACCAGCACCCCCCAGGATTCACCCCTCCACTTT. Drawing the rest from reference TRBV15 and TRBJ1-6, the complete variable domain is DAMVIQNPRYQVTQFGKPVTLSCSQTLNHNVMYWYQQKSSQAPKLLFHYYDKDFNNEADTPDNFQSRRPNTSFCFLDIRSPGLGDTAMYLCATSTPQDSPLHFGNGTRLTVT.

The CDR3 DNA follows: TGTGCCACCAGCGGCCTAGCGGGAGGGCCTTTGGGTGAGCAGTTCTTC. It is translated as CATSGLAGGPLGEQFF. The V and J genes are TRBV15 and TRBJ2-1, with 12 bases aligning to TRBD2. V was clipped by 5 bases and J by 9 bases; unmatched bases: 11. This CDR3 spans 16 amino acids. In germline, CDR1 is LNHNV, CDR2 YYDKDF (reference sequence).

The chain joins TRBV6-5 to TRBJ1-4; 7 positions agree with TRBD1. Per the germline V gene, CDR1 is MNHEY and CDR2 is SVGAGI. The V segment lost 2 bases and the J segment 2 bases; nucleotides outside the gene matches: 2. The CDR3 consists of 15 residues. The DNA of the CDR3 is TGTGCCAGCAGTTACACGACAGGGACTAATGAAAAACTGTTTTTT. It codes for CASSYTTGTNEKLFF.

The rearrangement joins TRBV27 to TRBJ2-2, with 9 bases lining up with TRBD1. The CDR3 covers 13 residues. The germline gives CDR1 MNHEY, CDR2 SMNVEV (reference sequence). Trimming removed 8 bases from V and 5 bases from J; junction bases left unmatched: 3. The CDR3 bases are TGTGCCAGCCTGACAGGGGGAACCGGGGAGCTGTTTTTT. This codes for CASLTGGTGELFF.

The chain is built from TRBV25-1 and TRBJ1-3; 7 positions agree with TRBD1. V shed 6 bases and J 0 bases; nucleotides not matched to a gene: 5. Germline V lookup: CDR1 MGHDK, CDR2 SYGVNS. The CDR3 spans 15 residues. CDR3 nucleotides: TGTGCCAGCAGCTGGGACAGCACCTCTGGAAACACCATATATTTT. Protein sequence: CASSWDSTSGNTIYF.

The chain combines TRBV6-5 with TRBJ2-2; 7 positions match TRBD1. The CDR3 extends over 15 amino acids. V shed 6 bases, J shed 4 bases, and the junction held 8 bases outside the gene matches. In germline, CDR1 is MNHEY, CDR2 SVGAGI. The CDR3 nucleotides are TGTGCCAGCAGGTTGGGGACAGATATCACCGGGGAGCTGTTTTTT. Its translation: CASRLGTDITGELFF.

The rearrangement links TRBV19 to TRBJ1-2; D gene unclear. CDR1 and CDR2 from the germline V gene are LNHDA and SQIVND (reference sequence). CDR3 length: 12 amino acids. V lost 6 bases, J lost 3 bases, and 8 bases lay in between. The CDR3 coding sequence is TGTGCCAGTAGGTCCCTTTACTATGGCTACACCTTC. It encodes CASRSLYYGYTF. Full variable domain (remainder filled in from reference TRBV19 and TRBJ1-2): DGGITQSPKYLFRKEGQNVTLSCEQNLNHDAMYWYRQDPGQGLRLIYYSQIVNDFQKGDIAEGYSVSREKKESFPLTVTSAQKNPTAFYLCASRSLYYGYTFGSGTRLTVV.

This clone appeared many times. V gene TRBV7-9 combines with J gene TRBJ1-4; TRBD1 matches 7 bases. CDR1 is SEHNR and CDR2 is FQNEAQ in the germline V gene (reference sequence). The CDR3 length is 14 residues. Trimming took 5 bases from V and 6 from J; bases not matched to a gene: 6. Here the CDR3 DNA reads TGTGCCAGCAGCCCAAGGACAGGCGATGAAAAACTGTTTTTT. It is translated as CASSPRTGDEKLFF.

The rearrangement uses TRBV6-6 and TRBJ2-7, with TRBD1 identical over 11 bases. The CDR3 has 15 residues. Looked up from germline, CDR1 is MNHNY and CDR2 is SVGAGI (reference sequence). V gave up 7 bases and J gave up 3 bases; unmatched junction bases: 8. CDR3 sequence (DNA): TGTGCCAGCACCCAACCGGGACAGGGGGTCTACGAGCAGTACTTC. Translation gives CASTQPGQGVYEQYF.

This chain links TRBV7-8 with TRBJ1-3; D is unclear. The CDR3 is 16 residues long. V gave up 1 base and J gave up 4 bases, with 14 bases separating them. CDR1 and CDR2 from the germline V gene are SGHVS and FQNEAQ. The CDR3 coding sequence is TGTGCCAGCAGCTTAGGGCGGCGGAAAGGCGGAAACACCATATATTTT. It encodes CASSLGRRKGGNTIYF.

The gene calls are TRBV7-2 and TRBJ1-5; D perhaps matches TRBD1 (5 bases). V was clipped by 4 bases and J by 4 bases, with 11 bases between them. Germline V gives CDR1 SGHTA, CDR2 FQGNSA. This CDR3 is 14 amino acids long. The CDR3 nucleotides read TGTGCCAGCAGCTGGGGCGAGGTGAATCAGCCCCAGCATTTT. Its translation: CASSWGEVNQPQHF.

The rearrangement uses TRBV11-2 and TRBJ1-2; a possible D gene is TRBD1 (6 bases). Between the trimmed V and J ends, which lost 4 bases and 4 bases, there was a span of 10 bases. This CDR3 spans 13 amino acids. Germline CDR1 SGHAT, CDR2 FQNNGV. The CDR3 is CASSSGAGYGYTF. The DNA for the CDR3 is TGTGCCAGCAGCTCAGGGGCGGGCTATGGCTACACCTTC.